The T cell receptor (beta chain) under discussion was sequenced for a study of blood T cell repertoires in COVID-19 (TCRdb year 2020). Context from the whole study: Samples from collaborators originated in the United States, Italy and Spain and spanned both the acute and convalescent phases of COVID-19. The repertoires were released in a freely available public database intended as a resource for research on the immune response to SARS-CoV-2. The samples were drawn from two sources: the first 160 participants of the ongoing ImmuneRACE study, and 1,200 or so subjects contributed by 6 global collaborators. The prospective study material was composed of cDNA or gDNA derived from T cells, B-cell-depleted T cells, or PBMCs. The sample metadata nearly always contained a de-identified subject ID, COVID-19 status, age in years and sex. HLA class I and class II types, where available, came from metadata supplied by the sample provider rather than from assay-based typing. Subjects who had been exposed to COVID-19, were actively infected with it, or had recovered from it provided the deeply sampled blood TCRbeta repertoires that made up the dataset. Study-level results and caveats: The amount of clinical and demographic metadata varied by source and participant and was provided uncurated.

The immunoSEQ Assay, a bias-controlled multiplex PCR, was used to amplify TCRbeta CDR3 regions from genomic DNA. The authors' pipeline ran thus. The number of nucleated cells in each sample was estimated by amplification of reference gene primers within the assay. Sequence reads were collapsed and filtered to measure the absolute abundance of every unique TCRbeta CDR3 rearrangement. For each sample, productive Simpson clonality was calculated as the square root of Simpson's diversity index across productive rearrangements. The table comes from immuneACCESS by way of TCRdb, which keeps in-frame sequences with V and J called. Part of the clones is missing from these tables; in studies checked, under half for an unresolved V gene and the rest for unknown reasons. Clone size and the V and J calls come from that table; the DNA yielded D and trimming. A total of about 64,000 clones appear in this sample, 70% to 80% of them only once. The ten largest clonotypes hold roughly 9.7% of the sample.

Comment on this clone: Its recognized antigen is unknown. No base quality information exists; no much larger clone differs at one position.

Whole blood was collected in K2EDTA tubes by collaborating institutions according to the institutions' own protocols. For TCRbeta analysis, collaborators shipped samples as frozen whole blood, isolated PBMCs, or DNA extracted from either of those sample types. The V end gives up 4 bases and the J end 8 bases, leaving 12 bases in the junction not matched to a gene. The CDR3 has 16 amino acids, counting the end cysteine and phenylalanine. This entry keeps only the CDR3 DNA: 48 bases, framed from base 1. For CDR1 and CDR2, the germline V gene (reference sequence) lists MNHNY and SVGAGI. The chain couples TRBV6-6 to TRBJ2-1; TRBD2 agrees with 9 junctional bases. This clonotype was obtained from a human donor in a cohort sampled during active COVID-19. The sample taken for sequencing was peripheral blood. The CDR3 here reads CASSSLAGVMGYEQFF. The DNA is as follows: TGTGCCAGCAGTTCCTTAGCGGGAGTCATGGGCTATGAGCAGTTCTTC.